The rows below give T cell receptor beta chains drawn from one sample of a study of T cells in Graves' hyperthyroidism and ophthalmopathy. One entry per CDR3 protein results from TCRdb running MiXCR on the multiplex PCR reads. Here the sample spans about 210,000 distinct CDR3 sequences, more than 15% being singletons. The material sequenced was blood. These receptors were collected from a man in his fifties with Graves' hyperthyroidism. CDR3s include the opening cysteine and the closing phenylalanine or tryptophan.

J: TRBJ2-3; V: TRBV2; CDR3: CASNGYGTDTQYF
J: TRBJ2-5; V: TRBV9; CDR3: CASSVEGLAGQETQYF
J: TRBJ1-5; V: TRBV7-8; CDR3: CASSLEIRRANQPQHF
J: TRBJ2-2; V: TRBV12-3/TRBV12-4; CDR3: CACSFPIGGNTGELFF
J: TRBJ2-1; V: TRBV29-1; CDR3: CSVEDPIAGAVYNEQFF
J: TRBJ2-7; V: TRBV24-1; CDR3: CATSDSGGGYEQYF
J: TRBJ2-1; V: TRBV6-2/TRBV6-3; CDR3: CASGELDFNEQFF
J: TRBJ2-1; V: TRBV27; CDR3: CASSQSRVGKEQFF
J: TRBJ1-5; V: TRBV6-2/TRBV6-3; CDR3: CASDTGQGSQPQHF
J: TRBJ1-2; V: TRBV18; CDR3: CASSPDSNYGYTF
J: TRBJ2-1; V: TRBV11-1; CDR3: CASSFTSYNEQFF
J: TRBJ2-7; V: TRBV6-6; CDR3: CASSYSTGQTPIGYYEQYF
J: TRBJ2-1; V: TRBV19; CDR3: CASSIFAPSGFNEQFF